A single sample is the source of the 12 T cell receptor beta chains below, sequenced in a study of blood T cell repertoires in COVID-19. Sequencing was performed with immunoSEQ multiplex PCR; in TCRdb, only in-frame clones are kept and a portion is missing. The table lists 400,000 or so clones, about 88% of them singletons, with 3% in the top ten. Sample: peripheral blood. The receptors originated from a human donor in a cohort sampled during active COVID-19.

DNA for the CDR3: TGCGCCAGCAGTCCGGCGGACAGCACCTACGAGCAGTACTTC. It yields the protein CASSPADSTYEQYF. The rearrangement links TRBV10-1 to TRBJ2-7; tentatively, D is TRBD1 (6 bases). Trimming cost V 5 bases and J 2 bases, with 13 bases left between them. Germline CDR1 is WNHNN and CDR2 is SYGVQD (reference sequence). This CDR3 has 14 residues.

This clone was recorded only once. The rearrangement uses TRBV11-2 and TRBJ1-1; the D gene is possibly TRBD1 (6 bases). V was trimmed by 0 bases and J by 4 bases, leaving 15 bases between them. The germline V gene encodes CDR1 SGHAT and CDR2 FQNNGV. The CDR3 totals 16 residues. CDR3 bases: TGTGCCAGCAGCTTAGATAGGTCAGGGGCGTTCACTGAAGCTTTCTTT. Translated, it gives CASSLDRSGAFTEAFF.

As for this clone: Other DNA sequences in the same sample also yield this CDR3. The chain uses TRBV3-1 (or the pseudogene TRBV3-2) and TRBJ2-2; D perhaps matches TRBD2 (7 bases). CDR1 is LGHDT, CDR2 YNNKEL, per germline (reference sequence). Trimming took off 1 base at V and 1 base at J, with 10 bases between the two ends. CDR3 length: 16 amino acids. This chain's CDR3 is CASSQVRGLNTGELFF. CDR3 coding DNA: TGTGCCAGCAGCCAAGTGCGGGGGCTGAACACCGGGGAGCTGTTTTTT.

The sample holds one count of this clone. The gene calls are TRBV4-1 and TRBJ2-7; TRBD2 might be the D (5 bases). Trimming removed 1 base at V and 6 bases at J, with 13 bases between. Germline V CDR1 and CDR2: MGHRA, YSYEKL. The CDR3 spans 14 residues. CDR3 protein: CASSQGERITEQYF. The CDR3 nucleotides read TGCGCCAGCAGCCAAGGGGAGCGCATAACCGAGCAGTACTTC.

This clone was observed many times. CDR3 region: CASSPWGQGTEAFF. The CDR3 nucleotides are TGTGCCAGCAGCCCCTGGGGACAGGGAACTGAAGCTTTCTTT. The V and J genes are TRBV9 and TRBJ1-1; 9 nucleotides align to TRBD1. This CDR3 is 14 amino acids long. Trimming removed 4 bases from V and 5 bases from J; junction bases left unmatched: 6. Germline-derived CDR1 and CDR2 are SGDLS and YYNGEE.

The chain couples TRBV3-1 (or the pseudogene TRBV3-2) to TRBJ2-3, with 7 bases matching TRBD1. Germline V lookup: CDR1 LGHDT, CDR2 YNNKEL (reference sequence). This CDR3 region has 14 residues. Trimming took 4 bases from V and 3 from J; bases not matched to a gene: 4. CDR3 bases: TGTGCCAGCAGCCGCCTGGGACAGACAGATACGCAGTATTTT. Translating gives CASSRLGQTDTQYF.

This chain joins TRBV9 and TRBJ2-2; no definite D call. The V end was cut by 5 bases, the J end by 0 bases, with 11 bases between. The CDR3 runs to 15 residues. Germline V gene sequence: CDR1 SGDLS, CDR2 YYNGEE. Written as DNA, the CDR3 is TGTGCCAGCAGGGGTATGGGCACGAACACCGGGGAGCTGTTTTTT. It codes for CASRGMGTNTGELFF.

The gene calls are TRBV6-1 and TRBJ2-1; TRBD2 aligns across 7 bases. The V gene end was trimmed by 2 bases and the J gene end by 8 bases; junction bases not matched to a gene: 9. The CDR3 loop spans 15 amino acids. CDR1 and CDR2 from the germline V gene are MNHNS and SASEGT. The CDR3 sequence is CASSEYGGGPDEQFF. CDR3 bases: TGTGCCAGCAGTGAATATGGGGGAGGGCCTGATGAGCAGTTCTTC.

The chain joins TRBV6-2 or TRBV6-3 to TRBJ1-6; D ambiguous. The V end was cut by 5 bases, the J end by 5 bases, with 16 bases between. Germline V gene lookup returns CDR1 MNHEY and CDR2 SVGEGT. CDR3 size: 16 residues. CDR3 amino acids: CASSPPARRNNSPLHF. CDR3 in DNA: TGTGCCAGCAGTCCCCCCGCCCGGCGGAATAATTCACCCCTCCACTTT.

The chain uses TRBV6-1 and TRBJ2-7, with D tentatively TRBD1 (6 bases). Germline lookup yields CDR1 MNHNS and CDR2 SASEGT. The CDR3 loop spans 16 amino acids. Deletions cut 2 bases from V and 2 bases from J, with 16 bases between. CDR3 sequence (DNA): TGTGCCAGCAGTGAATGGGTAGGGACAAAGGCCTACGAGCAGTACTTC. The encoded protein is CASSEWVGTKAYEQYF.

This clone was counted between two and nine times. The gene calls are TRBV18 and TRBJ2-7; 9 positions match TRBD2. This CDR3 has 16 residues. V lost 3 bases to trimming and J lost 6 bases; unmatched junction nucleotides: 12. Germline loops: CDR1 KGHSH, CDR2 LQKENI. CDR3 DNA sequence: TGTGCCAGCTCACCCCTCTCCGGGACTAGCCCTTCCGAGCAGTACTTC. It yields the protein CASSPLSGTSPSEQYF.

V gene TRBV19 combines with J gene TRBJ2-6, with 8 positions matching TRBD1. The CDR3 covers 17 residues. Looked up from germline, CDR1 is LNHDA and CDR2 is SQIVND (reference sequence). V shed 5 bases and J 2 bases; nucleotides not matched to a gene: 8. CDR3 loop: CASSPRQGSPGANVLTF. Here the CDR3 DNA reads TGTGCCAGTAGTCCGAGACAGGGGAGCCCTGGGGCCAACGTCCTGACTTTC.